This T cell receptor beta chain was identified in a study of T cell responses to AZD1222 COVID-19 vaccine. Sequencing was performed with immunoSEQ multiplex PCR; in TCRdb, only in-frame clones are kept and a portion is missing. The table includes about 130,000 clones, 80% to 90% detected once. V lost 0 bases and J 4 bases, leaving 19 bases between the germline ends. The V gene's germline CDR1 is GTSNPN and CDR2 SVGIG (reference sequence). The CDR3 totals 17 residues. This clone has just a few counts. Its cognate antigen is unknown. Overall study results and limits: Donors were largely white British and mainly female; clonal diversity was possibly underestimated.

The clonotype comes from an adult who received the AZD1222 COVID-19 vaccine. The chain links TRBV30 to TRBJ1-3, with D perhaps TRBD1 (6 bases). Material: peripheral blood, obtained 28 days after the second AZD1222 dose. The CDR3 DNA follows: TGTGCCTGGAGTGTCTTCGGGGGCCCTAGGATGGGAAACACCATATATTTT. It yields the protein CAWSVFGGPRMGNTIYF.